The present T cell receptor beta chain was sequenced within a study of T-cell reconstitution after alpha-beta-depleted transplantation in children. General study points: Several hundred expanded graft clones reportedly supplied alpha-beta T cells about two months after transplant. TCRbeta diversity was high at day 60 in some patients (a result of surviving recipient T cells and thymic progenitors). After one year, T-cell counts and TCRbeta diversity mostly came from new T cells.

Concerning this clonotype: Its cognate antigen is unknown.

V was pared by 0 bases and J by 2 bases, with 7 bases between. Germline CDR1 is MNHEY and CDR2 is SVGAGI. The CDR3 is 14 residues long. Unique molecular identifiers were incorporated into the prepared TCRbeta library. MiXCR, run by TCRdb on the PCR reads, gives a single entry per CDR3 protein. The data hold almost 600,000 distinct CDR3 sequences, with around 27% observed a single time. The sequencing here drew on PBMCs, taken before TCRalphabeta/CD19-depleted stem cell transplant. The sequence was obtained from a boy younger than two with Wiskott-Aldrich syndrome, due to receive a stem cell transplant. V and J are TRBV6-5 and TRBJ1-2, with D uncertain. The CDR3 sequence: CASSYSVENYGYTF. For the CDR3, the DNA is TGTGCCAGCAGTTACTCGGTGGAGAACTATGGCTACACCTTC.